The 30 T cell receptor beta chains listed next were all sequenced from one sample in a study of CD8+CD57+ T cells in acquired aplastic anemia. For sequencing, patients were chosen who had shown expansion of CD8+CD57+ cells by flow cytometry. Genomic DNA was employed as the template in profiling TCR beta VDJ and CDR3. TCRdb itself ran the reads through MiXCR, one entry per CDR3 protein. The sample comprises about 98,000 distinct CDR3 sequences, about 66% of which are singletons, and 65% rests with the top ten. The sample was sorted CD4+, CD8+, or CD8+CD57+ T cells (not recorded which) from PBMCs. Source of these receptors: a human donor with aplastic anemia.

By its share, this clonotype is medium-sized. The rearrangement joins TRBV7-9 to TRBJ1-1, with 7 bases identical to TRBD1. Trimming removed 5 bases from V and 3 bases from J; junction bases left unmatched: 9. Germline V CDR1 and CDR2: SEHNR, FQNEAQ (reference sequence). The CDR3 spans 15 residues. CDR3 region: CASSHSTGIDTEAFF. Written as DNA, the CDR3 is TGTGCCAGCAGCCACTCGACAGGGATCGACACTGAAGCTTTCTTT.

This chain joins TRBV20-1 and TRBJ2-1; 10 positions agree with TRBD2. V was clipped by 0 bases and J by 2 bases; unmatched bases: 4. The CDR3 is 16 residues long. Germline lookup yields CDR1 DFQATT and CDR2 SNEGSKA (reference sequence). The CDR3 DNA follows: TGCAGTGCTAGAGATCTGAGCGGGAGGGCCTACAATGAGCAGTTCTTC. Translation: CSARDLSGRAYNEQFF.

In its sample, this clonotype was seen once. The chain is built from TRBV7-9 and TRBJ2-2, with D maybe TRBD2 (5 bases). Deletions cut 2 bases from V and 9 bases from J, with 13 bases between. The CDR3 covers 14 residues. Germline V gene lookup returns CDR1 SEHNR and CDR2 FQNEAQ (reference sequence). Here the CDR3 DNA reads TGTGCCAGCAGCTTATGGCCGGGGTCCAGGGAGCTGTTTTTT. Encoded protein: CASSLWPGSRELFF.

The chain uses TRBV20-1 and TRBJ1-2; D is ambiguous. Trimming shortened V by 7 bases and J by 3 bases, and 12 bases separated the two germline ends. CDR3 length: 12 residues. The germline CDR1 and CDR2 sequences are DFQATT and SNEGSKA (reference sequence). CDR3 DNA sequence: TGCAGTGGCGGGGATATGGACTATGGCTACACCTTC. This codes for CSGGDMDYGYTF.

The gene calls are TRBV7-7 and TRBJ2-7; D is ambiguous. CDR1 is SSHAT and CDR2 is FNYEAQ in the germline V gene (reference sequence). This CDR3 has 15 amino acids. Trimming cost V 5 bases and J 0 bases, with 14 bases left between them. CDR3 DNA sequence: TGTGCCAGCAGCCCGTCTCAAGCTAGCTCCTACGAGCAGTACTTC. Translated: CASSPSQASSYEQYF.

The rearrangement uses TRBV15 and TRBJ1-2; the D is unclear. Germline CDR1 is LNHNV and CDR2 is YYDKDF (reference sequence). The CDR3 length is 14 residues. V gave up 4 bases and J gave up 0 bases, with 9 bases separating them. The CDR3 DNA reads as TGTGCCACCAGCAAGGTTGCAGCTAACTATGGCTACACCTTC. Its translation is CATSKVAANYGYTF. The full variable domain, completed using reference TRBV15 and TRBJ1-2, is DAMVIQNPRYQVTQFGKPVTLSCSQTLNHNVMYWYQQKSSQAPKLLFHYYDKDFNNEADTPDNFQSRRPNTSFCFLDIRSPGLGDTAMYLCATSKVAANYGYTFGSGTRLTVV.

The gene calls are TRBV25-1 and TRBJ2-1; 12 bases fit TRBD2. V was pared by 3 bases and J by 6 bases, with 9 bases of the junction left unmatched. This CDR3 is 17 amino acids long. Germline assignment: CDR1 MGHDK and CDR2 SYGVNS. The CDR3 sequence: CASSDPSGRAQGNEQFF. The CDR3 DNA is TGTGCCAGCAGTGACCCTAGCGGGAGGGCCCAGGGCAATGAGCAGTTCTTC.

The chain uses TRBV19 and TRBJ1-2; 9 nucleotides align to TRBD1. J was trimmed by 3 bases and V by 6 bases; bases with no gene match: 8. Germline V lookup: CDR1 LNHDA, CDR2 SQIVND (reference sequence). CDR3 length equals 15 residues. The CDR3 region has the DNA TGTGCCAGTAGCCACACAGGGGGCGGACACTATGGCTACACCTTC. Residues: CASSHTGGGHYGYTF.

This clonotype has a handful of counts. This chain links TRBV6-1 with TRBJ2-7; D gene unclear. The length of the CDR3 is 14 residues. Germline-derived CDR1 and CDR2 are MNHNS and SASEGT. The ends were cut back, 1 base at V and 4 bases at J, with 11 bases in the middle. CDR3 DNA sequence: TGTGCCAGCAGTGAAGACGTATCCCGATACGAGCAGTACTTC. This encodes CASSEDVSRYEQYF.

The J gene is TRBJ2-1, the V gene TRBV24-1, with a possible D match to TRBD1 (5 bases). Germline V gene sequence: CDR1 KGHDR, CDR2 SFDVKD. V was trimmed by 2 bases and J by 7 bases, leaving 8 bases between them. This CDR3 is 13 amino acids long. CDR3: CATSDWGENEQFF. Here the CDR3 DNA reads TGTGCCACCAGTGATTGGGGCGAAAATGAGCAGTTCTTC.

The rearrangement joins TRBV5-1 to TRBJ1-6; D not certain. The CDR3 has 15 residues. V was pared by 0 bases and J by 8 bases, with 12 bases between. Looked up from germline, CDR1 is SGHRS and CDR2 is YFSETQ. The CDR3 DNA is TGCGCCAGCAGCTTGGCCATGGGAGGTTATTCACCCCTCCACTTT. Its protein is CASSLAMGGYSPLHF.

This clonotype was seen ten or more times. This sequence joins TRBV10-3 and TRBJ2-1, with TRBD2 identical over 8 bases. Germline V CDR1 and CDR2: ENHRY, SYGVKD. The CDR3 runs to 18 residues. V gave up 2 bases and J gave up 7 bases; unmatched junction bases: 16. CDR3 sequence: CAISEPRKRERTRNEQFF. The CDR3 bases are TGTGCCATCAGTGAGCCCCGAAAGCGGGAGAGGACACGGAATGAGCAGTTCTTC.

The rearrangement links TRBV20-1 to TRBJ1-6; D unresolved. This CDR3 region has 14 residues. The V and J ends lost 0 bases and 1 base respectively, with 4 bases between them. Germline V CDR1 and CDR2: DFQATT, SNEGSKA (reference sequence). The CDR3: CSAREPSYNSPLHF. CDR3 nucleotide sequence: TGCAGTGCTAGAGAGCCTTCCTATAATTCACCCCTCCACTTT.

The chain is built from TRBV20-1 and TRBJ1-1; the match to TRBD1 covers 9 bases. CDR3 length: 13 amino acids. CDR1 is DFQATT and CDR2 is SNEGSKA in the germline V gene (reference sequence). V lost 7 bases and J lost 5; bases outside the gene matches: 8. In DNA, the CDR3 is TGCAGTGGGGTACAGGGGGCAGGGACTGAAGCTTTCTTT. Amino acids: CSGVQGAGTEAFF.

The genes are TRBV7-8 and TRBJ2-7; 9 bases match TRBD1. Per germline, CDR1 SGHVS and CDR2 FQNEAQ. The V and J ends lost 5 bases and 7 bases, in that order; junction bases with no gene match: 9. The CDR3 runs 14 residues. As DNA, the CDR3 is TGTGCCAGCAGCCCACCACAGGGGGCGGGGGAGCAGTACTTC. Its translation is CASSPPQGAGEQYF.

In this sample, this clonotype turned up many times. DNA of the CDR3: TGTGCCAGCAGTGAAGCTGGTCAGCAGTTCTTC. Its translation: CASSEAGQQFF. This chain connects TRBV6-1 to TRBJ2-1; no definite D call. The CDR3 is made up of 11 amino acids. The germline gives CDR1 MNHNS, CDR2 SASEGT. Deletions cut 0 bases from V and 11 bases from J, with 5 bases between.

V gene TRBV7-2 combines with J gene TRBJ2-5, with a weak D call TRBD1 (5 bases). This CDR3 is 13 amino acids long. Trimming pared 5 bases from V and 2 bases from J, leaving 9 bases between. Germline-derived CDR1 and CDR2 are SGHTA and FQGNSA. The CDR3 spells CASSPTGQETQYF. In DNA form, the CDR3 reads TGTGCCAGCAGCCCTACAGGACAAGAGACCCAGTACTTC.

The chain employs TRBV14 and TRBJ2-7; D unclear. V gave up 5 bases and J gave up 2 bases, with 13 bases separating them. This CDR3 comprises 14 residues. Per the germline V gene, CDR1 is SGHDN and CDR2 is FVKESK. CDR3 sequence: CASSSGMGPYEQYF. CDR3 DNA sequence: TGTGCCAGCAGCTCCGGTATGGGCCCCTACGAGCAGTACTTC.

A few counts support this clonotype. The rearrangement links TRBV12-3 or TRBV12-4 to TRBJ2-7; D is undetermined. The CDR3 has 12 residues. Trimming pared 5 bases from V and 0 bases from J, leaving 5 bases between. The CDR3 loop is CASSVTSYEQYF. CDR3 sequence (DNA): TGTGCCAGCAGTGTCACCTCCTACGAGCAGTACTTC.

This clonotype was counted between two and nine times. J is TRBJ2-3 and V is TRBV24-1, with TRBD2 matching over 9 bases. This CDR3 is built from 15 residues. In germline, CDR1 is KGHDR, CDR2 SFDVKD. The ends lost 6 bases at V and 9 bases at J; junction bases unmatched: 12. The CDR3, as DNA: TGTGCCACCAGTCCGGGACTAGCTGAGACTGGGACGCAGTATTTT. Its translation is CATSPGLAETGTQYF.

This clonotype was seen many times. The chain is built from TRBV11-2 and TRBJ2-3; the match to TRBD2 covers 14 bases. After removal of 7 bases from V and 5 bases from J, the junction contained 5 bases not matched to a gene. Germline lookup yields CDR1 SGHAT and CDR2 FQNNGV. The CDR3 length is 15 residues. CDR3 protein: CASTPGLAGEDTQYF. The CDR3 DNA reads as TGTGCCAGCACCCCGGGACTAGCGGGAGAAGATACGCAGTATTTT.

This clonotype was recorded a few times. DNA of the CDR3: TGCAGTGCTCGCCAGGGACAGGGCACCTACGAGCAGTACTTC. It is translated as CSARQGQGTYEQYF. This rearrangement joins TRBV20-1 to TRBJ2-7; the match to TRBD1 covers 9 bases. Germline V gene data show CDR1 as DFQATT and CDR2 as SNEGSKA (reference sequence). Losses at the gene ends were 5 bases for V and 2 bases for J; bases not matched to a gene: 7. The CDR3 totals 14 residues.

This chain uses TRBV20-1 with TRBJ1-3; 7 bases agree with TRBD1. Germline values: CDR1 DFQATT, CDR2 SNEGSKA (reference sequence). The CDR3 is 15 amino acids. J lost 4 bases, V lost 5 bases, and 11 bases had no gene match. CDR3 protein: CSAGPGGSAGNTIYF. In nucleotides, the CDR3 is TGCAGTGCTGGGCCAGGGGGATCGGCGGGAAACACCATATATTTT.

This chain connects TRBV12-3 or TRBV12-4 to TRBJ2-7; TRBD1 aligns across 9 bases. CDR3 length equals 15 residues. Unmatched junction bases numbered 11, after V lost 5 bases and J lost 6 bases. CDR3 in DNA: TGTGCCAGCAGTACGGGGACAGGGCTGGGCTCCGAGCAGTACTTC. It yields the protein CASSTGTGLGSEQYF.

The V and J genes are TRBV7-9 and TRBJ2-7; TRBD2 matches at 7 bases. The V segment lost 4 bases and the J segment 6 bases; nucleotides outside the gene matches: 0. CDR1 and CDR2 (germline): SEHNR, FQNEAQ (reference sequence). The CDR3 runs 11 residues. The CDR3 DNA reads as TGTGCCAGCAGCTGGGGGGGCGAGCAGTACTTC. This encodes CASSWGGEQYF.

J is TRBJ2-7 and V is TRBV7-6, with 9 bases fitting TRBD1. The germline CDR1 and CDR2 sequences are SGHVS and FNYEAQ. The CDR3 spans 16 residues. The trim removed 4 bases at V and 4 bases at J, leaving 11 bases unmatched. The CDR3 is CASSSLQGALEYEQYF. As DNA, the CDR3 is TGTGCCAGCAGCTCCTTACAGGGGGCCCTTGAATACGAGCAGTACTTC.

This clonotype showed up just once. V usage is TRBV25-1 and J usage is TRBJ1-1; D gene unclear. Germline CDR1 reads MGHDK; CDR2 reads SYGVNS. Trimming shortened V by 4 bases and J by 5 bases, and 14 bases separated the two germline ends. The CDR3 contains 14 residues. The CDR3 spells CASSGMHKTTEAFF. Here the CDR3 DNA reads TGTGCCAGCAGTGGAATGCACAAGACGACTGAAGCTTTCTTT.

The chain links TRBV4-2 to TRBJ2-3; TRBD1 aligns across 7 bases. The DNA end is more similar to TRBJ1-5, so the J call may be wrong. This CDR3 is 15 amino acids long. Germline V gene sequence: CDR1 LGHNA, CDR2 YNFKEQ. This CDR3 reads CASSLGTVSTDTQHF. CDR3 coding DNA: TGTGCCAGCAGCCTAGGGACAGTTAGCACAGATACGCAGCATTTT.

The rearrangement links TRBV29-1 to TRBJ2-2, with D possibly TRBD1 on 5 matching bases. Per germline, CDR1 SQVTM and CDR2 ANQGSEA. V lost 3 bases, J lost 4 bases, and 12 bases lay in between. The CDR3 length is 14 residues. The CDR3 loop reads CSVDLKGSTGELFF. The CDR3 nucleotides are TGCAGCGTTGACCTCAAGGGGTCCACCGGGGAGCTGTTTTTT.

This chain uses TRBV10-3 with TRBJ2-7; TRBD1 agrees at 8 bases. Trimming at V came to 6 bases and at J to 0 bases, leaving 7 bases not matched to a gene. The CDR3 runs 15 residues. Per germline, CDR1 ENHRY and CDR2 SYGVKD. This CDR3 is CAIRSTGVSSYEQYF. The CDR3 nucleotides are TGTGCCATCAGATCGACAGGGGTCTCCTCCTACGAGCAGTACTTC.